The sequence of this T cell receptor beta chain was determined in a study of shared clonotypes between healthy human individuals. Whole-study context: The people who gave samples were two women and a few men aged 18 to 49.

Memory CD4+ cells were the fraction left after CD45RA+ naive selection. CDR1 SGHRS and CDR2 YFSETQ come from the germline V gene. Germline trimming cut 4 bases from V and 2 bases from J; bases unmatched to any gene: 4. The CDR3 is made up of 16 amino acids. The repertoire was sequenced with immunoSEQ multiplex PCR; TCRdb's copy has only in-frame clones and lacks some. This sample has millions of clones; around 94% occur once, and the top ten carry 0.14%. The V and J genes are TRBV5-1 and TRBJ1-4, with 11 bases identical to TRBD1. Sequencing was done on a sample of naive CD4+ T cells sorted from blood. Subset described: CD45RA+ positively selected. This sequence was found in a young man in good health. The CDR3 spells CASSGGQGATNEKLFF. The CDR3 DNA follows: TGCGCCAGCAGCGGTGGACAGGGGGCTACTAATGAAAAACTGTTTTTT.